Below, 16 T cell receptor beta chains from the same sample are listed, as sequenced in a study of shared clonotypes between healthy human individuals. Generated by immunoSEQ multiplex PCR, the TCRdb table keeps only in-frame clones and is missing some. Altogether about 960,000 clones are present, more than 75% being singletons, with the ten largest covering approximately 1.5%. Specimen: memory CD4+ T cells sorted from blood. Subset given: CD45RA-negative fraction. The receptor set was obtained from a man between 18 and 35 years old in good health.

The rearrangement joins TRBV4-1 to TRBJ1-1; D unresolved. CDR3 length: 14 amino acids. Germline CDR1 and CDR2: MGHRA and YSYEKL. Trimming cost V 4 bases and J 1 base, with 10 bases left between them. The CDR3 sequence is CASSPDGQNTEAFF. CDR3 sequence (DNA): TGCGCCAGCAGCCCGGACGGGCAGAACACTGAAGCTTTCTTT.

This rearrangement joins TRBV29-1 to TRBJ1-2, with TRBD1 as a possible D gene (6 bases). CDR1 and CDR2 (germline): SQVTM, ANQGSEA. V was clipped by 7 bases and J by 8 bases, with 14 bases between them. CDR3 length: 11 residues. CDR3 residues: CSATGVGGYTF. In DNA form, the CDR3 reads TGCAGCGCGACAGGAGTCGGAGGCTACACCTTC.

This clone was seen a few times. The V call is TRBV19, the J call TRBJ2-2; possibly TRBD1 for D (6 bases). The V gene's germline CDR1 is LNHDA and CDR2 SQIVND (reference sequence). The CDR3 loop spans 14 amino acids. V was pared by 9 bases and J by 0 bases, with 11 bases between. The CDR3 loop is CASRQDANTGELFF. In DNA, the CDR3 is TGTGCCAGCCGACAGGACGCGAACACCGGGGAGCTGTTTTTT.

The chain carries TRBV19 and TRBJ2-7; TRBD2 aligns across 10 bases. CDR1 LNHDA and CDR2 SQIVND come from the germline V gene (reference sequence). V lost 5 bases, J lost 3 bases, and 10 bases stayed unmatched. The CDR3 loop spans 16 amino acids. The CDR3 region is CASSPSLAGLFYEQYF. As DNA, the CDR3 is TGTGCCAGTAGTCCTTCACTAGCGGGGCTTTTCTACGAGCAGTACTTC.

As for this clone: Other DNA sequences in the sample encode the same CDR3. The chain has TRBV19 and TRBJ1-1; D is possibly TRBD1 (5 bases). The CDR3 has 12 amino acids. CDR1 LNHDA and CDR2 SQIVND come from the germline V gene (reference sequence). The germline V and J ends were trimmed by 0 bases and 7 bases, with 6 bases remaining between them. The chain's CDR3 is CASSIEGREAFF. Here the CDR3 DNA reads TGTGCCAGTAGTATAGAGGGGCGTGAAGCTTTCTTT. The variable domain in full, completed from reference TRBV19 and TRBJ1-1, reads DGGITQSPKYLFRKEGQNVTLSCEQNLNHDAMYWYRQDPGQGLRLIYYSQIVNDFQKGDIAEGYSVSREKKESFPLTVTSAQKNPTAFYLCASSIEGREAFFGQGTRLTVV.

This chain links TRBV5-3 with TRBJ2-7, with 8 nucleotides matching TRBD2. TRBV5-3 belongs to the ORF category, with a function that is uncertain. The V gene end was trimmed by 4 bases and the J gene end by 2 bases; junction bases not matched to a gene: 11. The CDR3 extends over 16 amino acids. The CDR3: CARSPRTSMDAYEQYF. CDR3 coding DNA: TGTGCCAGAAGCCCCAGGACTAGCATGGACGCCTACGAGCAGTACTTC.

On this clone: The same CDR3 is also encoded by other DNA sequences in this sample. This chain uses TRBV5-1 with TRBJ1-1, with D possibly being TRBD1 (6 bases). The length of the CDR3 is 14 residues. The V gene lost 3 bases and the J gene lost 0 bases, with 9 bases spanning the gap. Germline CDR1 SGHRS, CDR2 YFSETQ. The CDR3 sequence is CASSSTGLNTEAFF. Written as DNA, the CDR3 is TGCGCCAGCAGCTCAACAGGGCTGAACACTGAAGCTTTCTTT.

This clone was counted only a few times. The chain links TRBV5-1 to TRBJ2-3, with 7 bases identical to TRBD1. This CDR3 has 15 residues. The junction had 8 bases not matched to a gene; V was cut back by 3 bases and J by 4 bases. CDR1 is SGHRS, CDR2 YFSETQ, per germline. Here the CDR3 reads CASSSGTDKADTQYF. The DNA of the CDR3 is TGCGCCAGCAGCTCCGGGACAGATAAAGCAGATACGCAGTATTTT.

This chain connects TRBV5-4 to TRBJ2-5; 10 bases match TRBD1. CDR3 length equals 16 residues. CDR1 is SGHNT and CDR2 is YYREEE in the germline V gene (reference sequence). J was trimmed by 5 bases and V by 3 bases; bases with no gene match: 10. DNA of the CDR3: TGTGCCAGCAGCTCGCGTTTGGGGACAGGGGAGGAGACCCAGTACTTC. Its protein product is CASSSRLGTGEETQYF.

In regard to this clone: This CDR3 is also generated by other DNA sequences in the sample. The chain recombines TRBV5-1 with TRBJ2-3; no firm D call. Germline V CDR1 and CDR2: SGHRS, YFSETQ. The CDR3 contains 12 residues. V dropped 4 bases and J dropped 3 bases, with 6 bases sitting between them. The CDR3 sequence is CASSTQTDTQYF. DNA of the CDR3: TGCGCCAGCAGCACTCAGACAGATACGCAGTATTTT. The full variable domain, its missing parts supplied by reference TRBV5-1 and TRBJ2-3, is KAGVTQTPRYLIKTRGQQVTLSCSPISGHRSVSWYQQTPGQGLQFLFEYFSETQRNKGNFPGRFSGRQFSNSRSEMNVSTLELGDSALYLCASSTQTDTQYFGPGTRLTVL.

J is TRBJ1-4 and V is TRBV7-9; 8 bases are a match to TRBD1. This CDR3 spans 15 amino acids. Trimming at V came to 1 base and at J to 8 bases, leaving 6 bases not matched to a gene. The germline gives CDR1 SEHNR, CDR2 FQNEAQ (reference sequence). The CDR3 sequence: CASSLGGQGGEKLFF. In DNA form, the CDR3 reads TGTGCCAGCAGCTTAGGTGGACAGGGTGGCGAAAAACTGTTTTTT.

Here the CDR3 reads CASRNPGSVAKNIQYF. The CDR3 DNA reads TGTGCCAGTAGGAATCCGGGATCGGTAGCCAAAAACATTCAGTACTTC. The rearrangement uses TRBV19 and TRBJ2-4, with a possible D match to TRBD2 (5 bases). V was trimmed by 6 bases and J by 0 bases, leaving 15 bases between them. Germline CDR1 and CDR2: LNHDA and SQIVND (reference sequence). There are 16 residues in the CDR3.

The J gene is TRBJ2-3, the V gene TRBV2; D is ambiguous. Trimming cost V 4 bases and J 1 base, with 12 bases left between them. This CDR3 is built from 15 residues. CDR1 SNHLY and CDR2 FYNNEI come from the germline V gene. CDR3 DNA sequence: TGTGCCAGCAGTGTTCCCCGGGCGGGCACAGATACGCAGTATTTT. Translating it yields CASSVPRAGTDTQYF.

With regard to this clone: The same CDR3 can be traced to other DNA sequences in this sample. The rearrangement links TRBV4-2 to TRBJ1-4; D unclear. There are 14 residues in the CDR3. CDR1 LGHNA and CDR2 YNFKEQ come from the germline V gene. Trimming left V 0 bases short and J 6 bases short, with 8 bases between. The DNA of the CDR3 is TGTGCCAGCAGCCAAGAGTCCGGGGATGAAAAACTGTTTTTT. As protein: CASSQESGDEKLFF.

The V gene is TRBV5-1, the J gene TRBJ1-1, with D hard to call. Trimming pared 3 bases from V and 5 bases from J, leaving 14 bases between. The CDR3 consists of 14 residues. Germline-derived CDR1 and CDR2 are SGHRS and YFSETQ. CDR3 DNA sequence: TGCGCCAGCAGCTCGATGGAGAAACGGACTGAAGCTTTCTTT. Protein product: CASSSMEKRTEAFF.

The chain uses TRBV6-1 and TRBJ2-7, with 11 bases matching TRBD1. V lost 11 bases to trimming and J lost 6 bases; unmatched junction nucleotides: 12. From germline, CDR1 is MNHNS and CDR2 SASEGT. The CDR3 has 14 amino acids. CDR3 sequence (DNA): TGTGCCGAAGGCAGGGACAGGGGGTCGGGCGAGCAGTACTTC. Its translation: CAEGRDRGSGEQYF.